The TCR beta chain under discussion was sequenced for a study of blood T cell repertoires in COVID-19 (TCRdb year 2020). In the study overall: Collaborator samples came from the United States, Italy and Spain and covered acute and convalescent phases of COVID-19. The prospective study material was composed of cDNA or gDNA derived from T cells, B-cell-depleted T cells, or PBMCs. Subjects who had been exposed to COVID-19, were actively infected with it, or had recovered from it provided the deeply sampled blood TCRbeta repertoires that made up the dataset. The repertoires were released in a freely available public database meant as a resource for research on the immune response to SARS-CoV-2. Samples came from the ongoing ImmuneRACE study (first 160 participants) plus 1,254 subjects from 6 global collaborators. Sample metadata almost always included a de-identified subject ID, COVID-19 status, age in years and sex. Where available, HLA class I and class II types were obtained from metadata supplied by the sample provider rather than from assay-based typing.

At one collaborating source in Seattle, patients were enrolled during active infection and were followed longitudinally through the course of disease. The collaborating institutions used their own protocols to collect whole blood in K2EDTA tubes. Collaborator samples were shipped for TCRbeta analysis as frozen whole blood, isolated PBMCs, or DNA extracted from either sample type. Findings and caveats that apply to the study as a whole: The amount of clinical and demographic metadata varied by source and participant and was provided uncurated.

TCRbeta CDR3 regions were amplified from genomic DNA using the immunoSEQ Assay, a bias-controlled multiplex PCR. In the paper's pipeline: Nucleated cell counts per sample were estimated from amplification of reference gene primers within the assay. Sequence reads were collapsed and filtered to measure the absolute abundance of every unique TCRbeta CDR3 rearrangement. Productive Simpson clonality was computed per sample as the square root of Simpson's diversity index over productive rearrangements. The source is immuneACCESS, and TCRdb retained only in-frame sequences with V and J called. Part of the clones is not carried over; for the studies checked, unresolved V genes explain less than half of this, and the remainder is unexplained. Clone size and the V and J calls come from that table; the DNA yielded D and trimming. Counted in this sample were some 87,000 clones; roughly 90% of them appeared once. The ten largest account for around 4.2% of the sample.

As to this clone: Its antigen remains undetermined. No qualities accompany the bases; no much larger clone lies one base away.

Deletion took 2 bases off V and 2 bases off J, with a span of 21 bases between the germline ends. There are 17 amino acids in the CDR3, from cysteine to phenylalanine inclusive. Here the CDR3 DNA is all that survives: 51 bases in frame from base 1. The germline V gene (reference sequence) gives CDR1 as GTSNPN and CDR2 as SVGIG. This sequence originates from a human donor with COVID-19, enrolled during active disease. The donor label of this sample is uncertain. The rearranged segments are TRBV30 and TRBJ1-1; no D gene call is confident. Sequencing was done on a sample of peripheral blood. In nucleotides, the sequence is TGTGCCTGGAGTACCCCTCCCTCCGGGAAGCCAAACACTGAAGCTTTCTTT. This sequence encodes CAWSTPPSGKPNTEAFF.